The text below deals with one TCR beta chain. Trimming pared 2 bases from V and 2 bases from J, leaving 10 bases between. The CDR3 is 15 residues long. In germline, CDR1 is LNHDA, CDR2 SQIVND (reference sequence). The data were produced by immunoSEQ multiplex PCR, yet TCRdb's version contains in-frame clones alone and is incomplete. Here the sample spans hundreds of thousands of clones, around four fifths being singletons. This specimen belongs to a study of blood T cell repertoires in COVID-19. Across the study: From the United States, Italy and Spain came samples of acute and convalescent COVID-19. Nucleic acid was either cDNA or gDNA, and it came from T cells, B-cell-depleted T cells, or PBMCs.

This clonotype originated in a woman aged 50 to 60 with active or convalescent COVID-19. The specimen was peripheral blood. The chain carries TRBV19 and TRBJ1-3; D remains ambiguous. This chain's CDR3 is CASSITTAAGNTIYF. CDR3 sequence (DNA): TGTGCCAGTAGTATAACAACGGCGGCTGGAAACACCATATATTTT.